This T cell receptor (beta chain) was observed in a study of cytomegalovirus exposure and HLA in healthy donors. The PCR was carried out with 60 Vbeta primers and 13 Jbeta primers. Only in-frame clones appear in the TCRdb table, and some are missing; sequencing was by immunoSEQ multiplex PCR. The sample carries about 140,000 clones, 82% recorded once. CDR3 length: 13 amino acids. The V segment lost 2 bases and the J segment 6 bases; nucleotides outside the gene matches: 4. CDR1 and CDR2 (germline): SNHLY, FYNNEI. V and J are TRBV2 and TRBJ2-7, with TRBD1 matching over 7 bases. This clonotype originated in an older woman in good health and CMV-seropositive. The sample comprised PBMCs. The CDR3 protein is CASSERGPGEQYF. The CDR3, as DNA: TGTGCCAGCAGTGAAAGGGGGCCCGGCGAGCAGTACTTC.